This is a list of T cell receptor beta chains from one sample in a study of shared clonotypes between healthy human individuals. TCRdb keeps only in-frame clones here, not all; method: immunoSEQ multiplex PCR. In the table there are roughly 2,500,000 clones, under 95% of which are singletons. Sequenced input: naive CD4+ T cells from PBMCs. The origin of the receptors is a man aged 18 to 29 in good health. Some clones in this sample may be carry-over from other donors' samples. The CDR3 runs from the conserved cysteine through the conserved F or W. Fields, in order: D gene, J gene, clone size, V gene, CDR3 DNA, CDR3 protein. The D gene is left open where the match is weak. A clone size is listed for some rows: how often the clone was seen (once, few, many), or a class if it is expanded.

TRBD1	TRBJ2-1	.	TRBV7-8	TGTGCCAGCAGCAATAGGGACAGGGGTATTCCCAATGAGCAGTTCTTC	CASSNRDRGIPNEQFF
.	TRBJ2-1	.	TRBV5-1	TGCGCCAGCACCGCGACGGCAGCGGGCAATGAGCAGTTCTTC	CASTATAAGNEQFF
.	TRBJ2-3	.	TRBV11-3	TGTGCCAGCAGCTTGGACAGAGGAGTCACAGATACGCAGTATTTT	CASSLDRGVTDTQYF
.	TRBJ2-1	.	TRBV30	TGTGCCTGGAGTCTCTACAATGAGCAGTTCTTC	CAWSLYNEQFF
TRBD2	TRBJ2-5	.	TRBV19	TGTGCCAGTATGCGGATGGATGCGGGAGGGCCTGGGACCCAGTACTTC	CASMRMDAGGPGTQYF
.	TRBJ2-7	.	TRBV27	TGTGCCAGCAGTTTGCGCACCCGGGGTTACGAGCAGTACTTC	CASSLRTRGYEQYF
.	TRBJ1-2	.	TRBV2	TGTGCCAGCAGTGAGGGTCAGTGGGGCTACACCTTC	CASSEGQWGYTF
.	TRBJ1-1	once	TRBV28	TGTGCCAGCAGTTTCAGGAGTATTGAAGCTTTCTTT	CASSFRSIEAFF
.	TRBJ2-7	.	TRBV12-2	TGTGCAAGTCGCTGCCTCCTAGCGGGAGTTTACTACGAGCAGTACTTC	CASRCLLAGVYYEQYF
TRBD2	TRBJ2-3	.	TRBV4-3	TGCGCCAGCAGCCCCCTGGGGACTAGCGGGGTCTCACCAGATACGCAGTATTTT	CASSPLGTSGVSPDTQYF
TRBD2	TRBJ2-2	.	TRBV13	TGTGCCAGCAGCCTCGGGGGAGGGATTGCCGGGGAGCTGTTTTTT	CASSLGGGIAGELFF
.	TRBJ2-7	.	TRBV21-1	TGTGCCAGCAGCCATCATCCCGGGACAGGGGCCTACGAGCAGTACTTC	CASSHHPGTGAYEQYF
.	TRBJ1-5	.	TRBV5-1	TGCGCCAGCAGCTCTGGGGCGGGAGGGGTTGGTCCCCAGCATTTT	CASSSGAGGVGPQHF
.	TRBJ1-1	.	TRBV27	TGTGCCAGCAGTTATTCGACAGGTTCCACTTTCTTT	CASSYSTGSTFF
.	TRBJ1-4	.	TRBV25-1	TGTGCCAGCACCGAACGCCAGAATGAAAAACTGTTTTTT	CASTERQNEKLFF
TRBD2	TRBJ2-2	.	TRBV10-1	TGCGCCAGCAGTGAGCGACTAGCTGGGACCGGGGAGCTGTTTTTT	CASSERLAGTGELFF
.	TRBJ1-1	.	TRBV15	TGTGCCACCAGCCCAGGGTACACTGAAGCTTTCTTT	CATSPGYTEAFF
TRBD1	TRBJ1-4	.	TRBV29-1	TGCAGCGTGGCTGGGACAGCTAATGAAAAACTGTTTTTT	CSVAGTANEKLFF
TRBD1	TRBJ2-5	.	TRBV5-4	TGTGCCAGCAGCCGGGGACAGGGGCAGGGAGAGACCCAGTACTTC	CASSRGQGQGETQYF
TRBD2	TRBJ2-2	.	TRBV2	TGTGCCAGCAGTGAAAGGAGGGGAGGGGCCGGGGAGCTGTTTTTT	CASSERRGGAGELFF
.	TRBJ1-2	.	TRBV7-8	TGTGCCAGCAGCTTAGCCGTGTCATACTATGGCTACACCTTC	CASSLAVSYYGYTF
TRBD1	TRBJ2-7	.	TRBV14	TGTGCCAGCAGCCAAGCCCGATCAAACAGGGGTCTCGGGGAGCAGTACTTC	CASSQARSNRGLGEQYF
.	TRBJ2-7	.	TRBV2	TGTGCCAGCAGCGAACAGGTATCGCACGAGCAGTACTTC	CASSEQVSHEQYF
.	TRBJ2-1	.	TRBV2	TGTGCCAGCACAGGGCAGGGCGTCTGGGATGAGCAGTTCTTC	CASTGQGVWDEQFF
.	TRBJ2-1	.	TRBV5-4	TGTGCCAGCAGCTCAAAAGGGGGGGGCGCCTACAATGAGCAGTTCTTC	CASSSKGGGAYNEQFF
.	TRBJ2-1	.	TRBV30	TGTGCCTGGAGTGAGTGGACTCGGGATAATGAGCAGTTCTTC	CAWSEWTRDNEQFF
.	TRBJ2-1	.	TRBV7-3	TGTGCCAGCAGCTTATTGGCTAGCTCCTACAATGAGCAGTTCTTC	CASSLLASSYNEQFF
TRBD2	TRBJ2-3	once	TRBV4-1	TGCGCCAGCAGCCAAGTTGGGCTAGCGGTCGATACGCAGTATTTT	CASSQVGLAVDTQYF